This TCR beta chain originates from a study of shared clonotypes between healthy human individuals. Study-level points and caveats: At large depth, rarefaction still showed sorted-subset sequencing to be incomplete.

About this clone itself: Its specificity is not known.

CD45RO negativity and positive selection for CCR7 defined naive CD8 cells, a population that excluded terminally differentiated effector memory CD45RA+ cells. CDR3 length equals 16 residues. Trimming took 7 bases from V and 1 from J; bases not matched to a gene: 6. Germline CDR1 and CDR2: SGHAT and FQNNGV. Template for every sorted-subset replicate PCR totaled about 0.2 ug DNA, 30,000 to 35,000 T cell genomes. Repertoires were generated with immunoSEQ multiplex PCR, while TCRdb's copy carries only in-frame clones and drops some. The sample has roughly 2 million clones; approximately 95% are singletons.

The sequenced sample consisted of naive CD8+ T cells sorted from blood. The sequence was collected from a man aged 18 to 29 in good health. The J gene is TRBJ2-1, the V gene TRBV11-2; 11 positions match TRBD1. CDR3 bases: TGTGCCAGCACTTCCGGGACAGGGGGGTCCTACAATGAGCAGTTCTTC. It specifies CASTSGTGGSYNEQFF.